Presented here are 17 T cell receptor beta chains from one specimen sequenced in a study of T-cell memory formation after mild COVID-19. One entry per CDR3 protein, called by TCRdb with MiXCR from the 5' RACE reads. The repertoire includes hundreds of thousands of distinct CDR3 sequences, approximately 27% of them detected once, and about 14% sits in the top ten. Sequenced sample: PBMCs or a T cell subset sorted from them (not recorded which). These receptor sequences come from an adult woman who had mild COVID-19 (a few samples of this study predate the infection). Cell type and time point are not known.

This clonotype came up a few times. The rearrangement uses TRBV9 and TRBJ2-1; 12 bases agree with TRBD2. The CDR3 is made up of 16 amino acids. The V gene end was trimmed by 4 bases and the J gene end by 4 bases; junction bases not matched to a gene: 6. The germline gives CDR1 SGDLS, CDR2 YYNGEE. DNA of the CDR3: TGTGCCAGCAGCCAGGGACTAGCGGGCCAGTACAATGAGCAGTTCTTC. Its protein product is CASSQGLAGQYNEQFF. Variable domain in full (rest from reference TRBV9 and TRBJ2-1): DSGVTQTPKHLITATGQRVTLRCSPRSGDLSVYWYQQSLDQGLQFLIQYYNGEERAKGNILERFSAQQFPDLHSELNLSSLELGDSALYFCASSQGLAGQYNEQFFGPGTRLTVL.

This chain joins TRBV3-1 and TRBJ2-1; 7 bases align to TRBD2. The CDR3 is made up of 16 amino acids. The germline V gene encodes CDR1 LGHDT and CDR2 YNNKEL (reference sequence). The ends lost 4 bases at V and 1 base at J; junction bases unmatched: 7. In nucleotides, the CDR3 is TGTGCCAGCAGCCCGGGGGGTGTTCGGTCCTACAATGAGCAGTTCTTC. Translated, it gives CASSPGGVRSYNEQFF.

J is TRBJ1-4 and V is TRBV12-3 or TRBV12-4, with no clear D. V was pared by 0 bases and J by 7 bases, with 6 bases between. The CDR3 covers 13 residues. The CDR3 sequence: CASSLAEREKLFF. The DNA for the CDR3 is TGTGCCAGCAGTTTAGCGGAACGTGAAAAACTGTTTTTT.

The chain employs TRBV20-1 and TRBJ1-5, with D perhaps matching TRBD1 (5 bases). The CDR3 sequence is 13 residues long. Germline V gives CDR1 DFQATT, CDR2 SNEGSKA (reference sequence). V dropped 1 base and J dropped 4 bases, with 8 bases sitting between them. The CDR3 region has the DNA TGCAGTGCTAGAGCAGGGAGTAATCAGCCCCAGCATTTT. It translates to CSARAGSNQPQHF.

The CDR3 region is CASSVDPGVKNIQYF. The CDR3 nucleotides are TGTGCCAGCAGCGTAGATCCAGGGGTCAAAAACATTCAGTACTTC. The chain recombines TRBV9 with TRBJ2-4; weak D call: TRBD1 (6 bases). Trimming took off 0 bases at V and 3 bases at J, with 10 bases between the two ends. In germline, CDR1 is SGDLS, CDR2 YYNGEE. The CDR3 runs 15 residues.

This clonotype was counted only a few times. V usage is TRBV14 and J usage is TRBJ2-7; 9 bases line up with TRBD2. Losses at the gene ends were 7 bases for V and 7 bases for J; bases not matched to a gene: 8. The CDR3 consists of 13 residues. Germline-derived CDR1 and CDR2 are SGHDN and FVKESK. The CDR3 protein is CASTHQGLAEQYF. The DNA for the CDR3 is TGTGCCAGCACCCATCAGGGACTAGCTGAGCAGTACTTC.

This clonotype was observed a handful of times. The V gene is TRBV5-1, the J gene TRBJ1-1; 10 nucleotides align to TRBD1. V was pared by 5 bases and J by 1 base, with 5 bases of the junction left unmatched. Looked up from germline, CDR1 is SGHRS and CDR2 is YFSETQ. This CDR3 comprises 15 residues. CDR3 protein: CASSWTGGGNTEAFF. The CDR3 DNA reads TGCGCCAGCAGTTGGACAGGGGGTGGGAACACTGAAGCTTTCTTT.

Here the CDR3 DNA reads TGCGCCAGCAGCGCAGGACAGGGCTCGAACACTGAAGCTTTCTTT. It is translated as CASSAGQGSNTEAFF. The V and J genes are TRBV5-1 and TRBJ1-1; 8 nucleotides match TRBD1. Germline V CDR1 and CDR2: SGHRS, YFSETQ. CDR3 size: 15 residues. Trimming cost V 4 bases and J 1 base; bases outside gene matches: 6.

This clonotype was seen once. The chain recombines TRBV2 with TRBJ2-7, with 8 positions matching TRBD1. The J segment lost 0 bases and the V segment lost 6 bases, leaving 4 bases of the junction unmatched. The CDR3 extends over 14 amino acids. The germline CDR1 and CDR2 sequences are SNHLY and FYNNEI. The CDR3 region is CASRRTGPSYEQYF. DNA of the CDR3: TGTGCCAGCAGGAGGACAGGGCCCTCCTACGAGCAGTACTTC.

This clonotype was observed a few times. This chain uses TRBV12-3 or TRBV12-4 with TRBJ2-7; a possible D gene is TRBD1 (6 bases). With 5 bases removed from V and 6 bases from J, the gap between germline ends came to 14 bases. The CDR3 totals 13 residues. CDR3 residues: CASSTKTGSEQYF. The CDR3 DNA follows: TGTGCCAGCAGTACCAAGACAGGTAGCGAGCAGTACTTC.

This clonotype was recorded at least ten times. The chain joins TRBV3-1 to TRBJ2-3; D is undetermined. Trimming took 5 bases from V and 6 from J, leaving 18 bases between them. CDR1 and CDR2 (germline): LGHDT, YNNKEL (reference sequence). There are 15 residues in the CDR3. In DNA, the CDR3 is TGTGCCAGCAGCTTCGCGGCCAACTTTGGGGATACGCAGTATTTT. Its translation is CASSFAANFGDTQYF.

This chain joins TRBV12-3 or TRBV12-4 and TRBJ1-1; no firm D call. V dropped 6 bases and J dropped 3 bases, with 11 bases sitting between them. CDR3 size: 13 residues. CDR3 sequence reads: CASSSFWDTEAFF. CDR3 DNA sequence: TGTGCCAGCAGCTCTTTCTGGGACACTGAAGCTTTCTTT.

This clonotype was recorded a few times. The CDR3 DNA reads as TGTGCCAGCAGCCCCGGGACTAGCGGCAGCACAGATACGCAGTATTTT. Translating it yields CASSPGTSGSTDTQYF. V usage is TRBV7-3 and J usage is TRBJ2-3; 11 positions match TRBD2. There are 16 residues in the CDR3. CDR1 is SGHTA, CDR2 FQGTGA, per germline. The trim removed 5 bases at V and 0 bases at J, leaving 4 bases unmatched. The full variable domain, completed using reference TRBV7-3 and TRBJ2-3, is GAGVSQTPSNKVTEKGKYVELRCDPISGHTALYWYRQSLGQGPEFLIYFQGTGAADDSGLPNDRFFAVRPEGSVSTLKIQRTERGDSAVYLCASSPGTSGSTDTQYFGPGTRLTVL.

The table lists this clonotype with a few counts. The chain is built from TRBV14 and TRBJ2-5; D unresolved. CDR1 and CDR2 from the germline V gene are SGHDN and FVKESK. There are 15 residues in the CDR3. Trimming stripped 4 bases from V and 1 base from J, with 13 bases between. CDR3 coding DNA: TGTGCCAGCAGCCTTCAGGCGAAGGGCCAAGAGACCCAGTACTTC. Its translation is CASSLQAKGQETQYF.

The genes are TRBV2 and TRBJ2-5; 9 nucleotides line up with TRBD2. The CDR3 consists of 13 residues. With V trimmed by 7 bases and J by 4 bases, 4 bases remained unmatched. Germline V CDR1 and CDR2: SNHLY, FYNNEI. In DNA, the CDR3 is TGTGCCAGCACTGGACTAGCGCGAGAGACCCAGTACTTC. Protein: CASTGLARETQYF. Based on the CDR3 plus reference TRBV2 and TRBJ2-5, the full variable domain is EPEVTQTPSHQVTQMGQEVILRCVPISNHLYFYWYRQILGQKVEFLVSFYNNEISEKSEIFDDQFSVERPDGSNFTLKIRSTKLEDSAMYFCASTGLARETQYFGPGTRLLVL.

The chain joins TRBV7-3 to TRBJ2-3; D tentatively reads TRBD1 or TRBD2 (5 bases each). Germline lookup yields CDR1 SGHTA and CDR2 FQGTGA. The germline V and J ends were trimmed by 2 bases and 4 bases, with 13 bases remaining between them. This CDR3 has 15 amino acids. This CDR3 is CASSLGGPTADTQYF. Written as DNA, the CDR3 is TGTGCCAGCAGCTTAGGAGGCCCGACAGCAGATACGCAGTATTTT.

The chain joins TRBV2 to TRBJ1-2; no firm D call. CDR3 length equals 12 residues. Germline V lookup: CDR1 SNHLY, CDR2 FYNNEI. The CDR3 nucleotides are TGTGACAGTGGCGAGGCAAACTATGGCTACACCTTC. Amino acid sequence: CDSGEANYGYTF.